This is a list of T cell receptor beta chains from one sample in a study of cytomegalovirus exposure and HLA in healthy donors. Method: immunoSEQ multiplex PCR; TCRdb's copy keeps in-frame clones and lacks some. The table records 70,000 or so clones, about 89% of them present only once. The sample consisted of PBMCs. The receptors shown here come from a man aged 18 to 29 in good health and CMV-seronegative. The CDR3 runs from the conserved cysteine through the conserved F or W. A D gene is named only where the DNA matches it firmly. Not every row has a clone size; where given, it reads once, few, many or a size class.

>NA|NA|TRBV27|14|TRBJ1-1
TGTGCCAGCAGTCGACCCGGGAGGTGGGCTGAAGCTTTCTTT
CASSRPGRWAEAFF
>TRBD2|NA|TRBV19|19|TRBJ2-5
TGTGCCAGTAGTATCCGACTAGCGGGAGGTTGGCGGGGGCAAGAGACCCAGTACTTC
CASSIRLAGGWRGQETQYF
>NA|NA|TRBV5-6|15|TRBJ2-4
TGTGCCAGCAGCTTGGGCGGAGGAGCCAAAAACATTCAGTACTTC
CASSLGGGAKNIQYF
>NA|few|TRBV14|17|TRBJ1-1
TGTGCCAGCAGCCAGCGTTTCGGCAGGATTCAAAACACTGAAGCTTTCTTT
CASSQRFGRIQNTEAFF
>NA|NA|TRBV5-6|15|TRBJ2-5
TGTGCCAGCAGCCCGCCGACGGAGACCCAAGAGACCCAGTACTTC
CASSPPTETQETQYF
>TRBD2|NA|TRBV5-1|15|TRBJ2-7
TGCGCCAGCAGCTTGCTCCCGGGAGGGCCCGGCGAGCAGTACTTC
CASSLLPGGPGEQYF
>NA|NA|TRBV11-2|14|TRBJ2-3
TGTGCCAGCAGCTTATTGGCAATAACAGATACGCAGTATTTT
CASSLLAITDTQYF
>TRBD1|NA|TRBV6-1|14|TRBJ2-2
TGTGCCAGCACCGGGACAGGGATGGCCGGGGAGCTGTTTTTT
CASTGTGMAGELFF
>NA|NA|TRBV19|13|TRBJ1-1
TGTGCCAGTAGTATACAGGGGCAGGGTGAAGCTTTCTTT
CASSIQGQGEAFF
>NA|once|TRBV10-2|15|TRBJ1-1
TGCGCCAGCAGGGAAGGACGCGGGGGGACCACTGAAGCTTTCTTT
CASREGRGGTTEAFF
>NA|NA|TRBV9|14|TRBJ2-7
TGTGCCAGCAGCGAAACAGGGTACGTCTACGAGCAGTACTTC
CASSETGYVYEQYF
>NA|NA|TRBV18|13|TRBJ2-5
TGTGCCAGCTCGTTTTTGAGCCAAGAGACCCAGTACTTC
CASSFLSQETQYF
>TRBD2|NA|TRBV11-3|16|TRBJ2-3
TGTGCCAGCAGCTTAGGTTGGCGGGAGCTCCCAGATACGCAGTATTTT
CASSLGWRELPDTQYF
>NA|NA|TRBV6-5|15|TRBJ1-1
TGTGCCAGCAGTTACTCGAGAAACTGGGAGACTGAAGCTTTCTTT
CASSYSRNWETEAFF
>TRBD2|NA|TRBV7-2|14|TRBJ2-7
TGTGCCAGCAGCTTCGGGACTAGCGGCTACGAGCAGTACTTC
CASSFGTSGYEQYF
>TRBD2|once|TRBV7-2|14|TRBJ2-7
TGTGCCAGCAGCTTACCGGGAGGGTCCTACGAGCAGTACTTC
CASSLPGGSYEQYF
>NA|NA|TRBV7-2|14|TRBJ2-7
TGTGCCAGCAGCTTAGCGGGCAGGGGATACGAGCAATACTTC
CASSLAGRGYEQYF
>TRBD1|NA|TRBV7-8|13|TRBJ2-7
TGTGCCAGCAGCCTCGACAGGGGTGCGGAGCAGTACTTC
CASSLDRGAEQYF
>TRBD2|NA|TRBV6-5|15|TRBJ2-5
TGTGCCAGCAGTTACGGACTAGCGGGATCAGAGACCCAGTACTTC
CASSYGLAGSETQYF
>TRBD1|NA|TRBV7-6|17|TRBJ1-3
TGTGCCAGCAGCGACCAGCCGGGACAGAGCTCTGGAAACACCATATATTTT
CASSDQPGQSSGNTIYF
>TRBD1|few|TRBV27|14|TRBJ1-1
TGTGCCACCTCGCCGGGACAGATGAACACTGAAGCTTTCTTT
CATSPGQMNTEAFF
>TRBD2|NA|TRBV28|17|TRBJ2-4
TGTGCCAGTTCCCAGCGGGAATCCGGACTAGCCAAAAACATTCAGTACTTC
CASSQRESGLAKNIQYF
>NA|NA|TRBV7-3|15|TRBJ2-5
TGTGCCAGCAGTAGGGGCCGGGAGTTGGGAGAGACCCAGTACTTC
CASSRGRELGETQYF
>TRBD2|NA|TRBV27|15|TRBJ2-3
TGTGCCAGCAGTTCCTCTAGCGGGCACACAGATACGCAGTATTTT
CASSSSSGHTDTQYF
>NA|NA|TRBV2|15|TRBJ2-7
TGTGCCAGCACTACAAGGGACACTTCCTACTACGAGCAGTACTTC
CASTTRDTSYYEQYF
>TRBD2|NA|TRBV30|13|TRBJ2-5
TGTGCCTGGAATCAGCGGGAGACAGAGACCCAGTACTTC
CAWNQRETETQYF
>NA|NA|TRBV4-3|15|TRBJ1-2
TGCGCCAGCAGCCAAGAGAGAGTCCAGGGCTATGGCTACACCTTC
CASSQERVQGYGYTF
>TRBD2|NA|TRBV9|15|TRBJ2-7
TGTGCCAGCAGCCTGAGGGACTACTCCTTCTACGAGCAGTACTTC
CASSLRDYSFYEQYF
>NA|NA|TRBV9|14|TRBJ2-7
TGTGCCAGCAGCGCCTCCGACAATTACTACGAGCAGTACTTC
CASSASDNYYEQYF
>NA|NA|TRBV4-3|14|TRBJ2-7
TGCGCCAGCAGCCAAGAAGGTAGGGCGGGCGAGCAGTACTTC
CASSQEGRAGEQYF
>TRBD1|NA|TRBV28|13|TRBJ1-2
TGTGCCAGCACCCTCAGGGGGAACTATGGCTACACCTTC
CASTLRGNYGYTF
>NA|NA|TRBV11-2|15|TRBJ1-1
TGTGCCAGCAGCTTAGTTGGAGGGGCGATCACTGAAGCTTTCTTT
CASSLVGGAITEAFF
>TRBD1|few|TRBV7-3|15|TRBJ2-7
TGTGCCAGCAGCATAACGACAGGGGCGGGCTACGAGCAGTACTTC
CASSITTGAGYEQYF
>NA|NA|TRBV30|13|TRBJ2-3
TGTGCCTGGAGTGGCGGGCCAACAGATACGCAGTATTTT
CAWSGGPTDTQYF
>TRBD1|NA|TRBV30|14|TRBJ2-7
TGTGCCTGGAGTCAGGACAGGGTTAACTACGAGCAGTACTTC
CAWSQDRVNYEQYF
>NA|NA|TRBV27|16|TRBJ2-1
TGTGCCAGCAGTGCCAGGACATCCAGCTCCTACAATGAGCAGTTCTTC
CASSARTSSSYNEQFF
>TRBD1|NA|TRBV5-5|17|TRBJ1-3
TGTGCCAGCAGCTTCCTCGACAGGGGGCTCTCTGGAAACACCATATATTTT
CASSFLDRGLSGNTIYF
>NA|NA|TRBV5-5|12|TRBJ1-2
TGTGCCAGCAGCCCGTCATTACGAACTCTCACCTTC
CASSPSLRTLTF
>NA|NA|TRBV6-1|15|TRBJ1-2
TGTGCCAGCAGTGACCCCCCCGGAGCTAACTATGGCTACACCTTC
CASSDPPGANYGYTF
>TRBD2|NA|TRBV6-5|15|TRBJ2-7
TGTGCCAGCAGTTTGAGACTAGCGGGAGCCTTTGAGCAGTACTTC
CASSLRLAGAFEQYF
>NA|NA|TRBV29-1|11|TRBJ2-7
TGCAGCGCCCAAGGAGGCCCCGAGCAGTACTTC
CSAQGGPEQYF
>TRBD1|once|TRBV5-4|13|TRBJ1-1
TGTGCCAGCAGCGCAGGGGGTGGGAGTGAAGCTTTCTTT
CASSAGGGSEAFF
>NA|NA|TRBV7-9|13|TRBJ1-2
TGTGCCAGCAGCGGGGGGGATCATCATGGCTACACCTTC
CASSGGDHHGYTF
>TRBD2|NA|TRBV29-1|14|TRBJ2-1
TGCAGCGCCGGGGGACTAAGAAATTACAATGAGCAGTTCTTC
CSAGGLRNYNEQFF
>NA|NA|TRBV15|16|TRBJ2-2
TGTGCCACCAGCAGAGATCTCGGGCAGGGTTCCGGGGAGCTGTTTTTT
CATSRDLGQGSGELFF
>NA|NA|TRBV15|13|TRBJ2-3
TGTGCCACCAGCAGATCCGTGACAGATACGCAGTATTTT
CATSRSVTDTQYF
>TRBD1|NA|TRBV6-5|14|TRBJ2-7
TGTGCCAGCAGAAAGGACAGGGGACCCTACGAGCAGTACTTC
CASRKDRGPYEQYF
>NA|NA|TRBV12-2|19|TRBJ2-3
TGTGCAAGTCGCTTAGCCCTTTTAAAGGACAGGGGTAGGTCAGATACGCAGTATTTT
CASRLALLKDRGRSDTQYF
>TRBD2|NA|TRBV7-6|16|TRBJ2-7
TGTGCCAGCAGCTTAGAGAGAGCGGGGTTACCCTACGAGCAGTACTTC
CASSLERAGLPYEQYF
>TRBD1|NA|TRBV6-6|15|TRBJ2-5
TGTGCCAGCAGTAAACCGGGACAGTTCCGAGAGACCCAGTACTTC
CASSKPGQFRETQYF